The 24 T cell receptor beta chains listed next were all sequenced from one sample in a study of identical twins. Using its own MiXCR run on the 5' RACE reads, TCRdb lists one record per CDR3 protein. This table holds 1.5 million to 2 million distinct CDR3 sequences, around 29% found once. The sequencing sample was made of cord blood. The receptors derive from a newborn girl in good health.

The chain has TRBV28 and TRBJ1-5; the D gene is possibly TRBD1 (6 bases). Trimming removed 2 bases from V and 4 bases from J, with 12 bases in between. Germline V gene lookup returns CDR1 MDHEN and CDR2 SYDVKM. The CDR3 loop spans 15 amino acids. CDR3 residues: CASSLPTGRNQPQHF. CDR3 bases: TGTGCCAGCAGTTTACCGACAGGCCGGAATCAGCCCCAGCATTTT.

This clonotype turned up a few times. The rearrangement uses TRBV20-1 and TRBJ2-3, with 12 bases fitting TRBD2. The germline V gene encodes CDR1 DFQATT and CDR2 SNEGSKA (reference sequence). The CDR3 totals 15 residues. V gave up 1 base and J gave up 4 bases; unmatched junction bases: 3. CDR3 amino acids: CSARGGLAGPDTQYF. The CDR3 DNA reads TGCAGTGCTAGAGGCGGACTAGCGGGACCAGATACGCAGTATTTT.

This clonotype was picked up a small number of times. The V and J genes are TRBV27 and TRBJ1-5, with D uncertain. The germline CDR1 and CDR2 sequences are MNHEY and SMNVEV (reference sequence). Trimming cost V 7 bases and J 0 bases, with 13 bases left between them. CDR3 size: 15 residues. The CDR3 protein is CASTPRAGSNQPQHF. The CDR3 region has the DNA TGTGCCAGCACCCCAAGGGCAGGTAGCAATCAGCCCCAGCATTTT.

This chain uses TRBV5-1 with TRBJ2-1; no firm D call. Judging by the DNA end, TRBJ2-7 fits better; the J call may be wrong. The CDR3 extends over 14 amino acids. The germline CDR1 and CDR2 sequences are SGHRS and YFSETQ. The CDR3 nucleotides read TGCGCCAGCAGCTTGGTAGTTTTGGGGATTGAGCAGTACTTC. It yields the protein CASSLVVLGIEQYF.

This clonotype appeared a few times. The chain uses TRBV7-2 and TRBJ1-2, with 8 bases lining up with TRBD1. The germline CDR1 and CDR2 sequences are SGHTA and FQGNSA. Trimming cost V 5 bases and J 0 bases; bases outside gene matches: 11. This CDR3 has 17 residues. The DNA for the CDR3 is TGTGCCAGCAGCCGTCCGGGACAGGACTACGCTAACTATGGCTACACCTTC. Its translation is CASSRPGQDYANYGYTF.

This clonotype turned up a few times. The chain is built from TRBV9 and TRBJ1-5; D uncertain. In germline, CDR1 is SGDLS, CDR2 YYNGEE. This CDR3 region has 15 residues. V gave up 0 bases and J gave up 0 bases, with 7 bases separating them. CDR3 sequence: CASSVGPISNQPQHF. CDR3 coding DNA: TGTGCCAGCAGCGTAGGTCCTATTAGCAATCAGCCCCAGCATTTT.

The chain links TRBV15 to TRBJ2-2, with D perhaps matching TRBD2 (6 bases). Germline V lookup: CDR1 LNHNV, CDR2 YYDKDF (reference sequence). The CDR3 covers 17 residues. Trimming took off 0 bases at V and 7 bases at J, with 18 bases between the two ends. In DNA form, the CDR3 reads TGTGCCACCAGCAGAGATCTAGCAGAGCGGGTCGGCGGGGAGCTGTTTTTT. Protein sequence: CATSRDLAERVGGELFF.

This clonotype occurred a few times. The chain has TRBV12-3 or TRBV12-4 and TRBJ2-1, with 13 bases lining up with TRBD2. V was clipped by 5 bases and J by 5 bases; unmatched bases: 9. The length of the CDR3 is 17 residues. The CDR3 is CASSPRTSGSKNNEQFF. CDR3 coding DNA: TGTGCCAGCAGTCCCCGGACTAGCGGGAGTAAAAACAATGAGCAGTTCTTC.

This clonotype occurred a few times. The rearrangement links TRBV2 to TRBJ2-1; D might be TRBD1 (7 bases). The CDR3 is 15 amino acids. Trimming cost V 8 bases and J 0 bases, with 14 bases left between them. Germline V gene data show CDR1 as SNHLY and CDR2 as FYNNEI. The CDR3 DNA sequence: TGTGCCAGCGCCCGACAGGGAGGCTCCTACAATGAGCAGTTCTTC. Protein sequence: CASARQGGSYNEQFF.

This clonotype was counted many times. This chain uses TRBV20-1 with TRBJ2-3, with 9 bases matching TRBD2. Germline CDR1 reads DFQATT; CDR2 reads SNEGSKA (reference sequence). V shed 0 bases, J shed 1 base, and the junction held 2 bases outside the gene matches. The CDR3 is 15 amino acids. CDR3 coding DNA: TGCAGTGCTAGAGATCCTAGCGGGGGCACAGATACGCAGTATTTT. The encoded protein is CSARDPSGGTDTQYF.

The CDR3 reads CASGLKGTDTQYF. Written as DNA, the CDR3 is TGTGCTAGTGGTTTGAAGGGGACAGATACGCAGTATTTT. This rearrangement joins TRBV12-5 to TRBJ2-3; D possibly corresponds to TRBD1 (5 bases). Germline lookup yields CDR1 LGHNT and CDR2 FRNRAP. This CDR3 region has 13 residues. V was cut by 2 bases and J by 3 bases, with 6 bases left in between.

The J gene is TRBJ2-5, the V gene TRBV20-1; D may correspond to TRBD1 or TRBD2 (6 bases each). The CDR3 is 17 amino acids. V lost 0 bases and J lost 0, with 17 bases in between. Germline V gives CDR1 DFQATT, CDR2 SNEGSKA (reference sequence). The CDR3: CSARDLFAGHNQETQYF. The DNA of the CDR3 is TGCAGTGCTAGAGATCTCTTTGCGGGACATAACCAAGAGACCCAGTACTTC.

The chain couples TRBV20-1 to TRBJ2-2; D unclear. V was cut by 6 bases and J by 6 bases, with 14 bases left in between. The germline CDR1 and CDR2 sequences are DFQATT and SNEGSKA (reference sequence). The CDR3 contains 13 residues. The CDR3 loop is CSAPGPASGELFF. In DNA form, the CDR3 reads TGCAGTGCACCGGGCCCGGCGTCCGGGGAGCTGTTTTTT.

CDR3 DNA sequence: TGTGCCAGCAGCGTAGCTGGCGGGAGGGCCAATGAGCAGTTCTTC. Translated, it gives CASSVAGGRANEQFF. The chain recombines TRBV9 with TRBJ2-1; the match to TRBD2 covers 9 bases. V lost 0 bases to trimming and J lost 6 bases; unmatched junction nucleotides: 4. Germline CDR1 is SGDLS and CDR2 is YYNGEE. The CDR3 totals 15 residues.

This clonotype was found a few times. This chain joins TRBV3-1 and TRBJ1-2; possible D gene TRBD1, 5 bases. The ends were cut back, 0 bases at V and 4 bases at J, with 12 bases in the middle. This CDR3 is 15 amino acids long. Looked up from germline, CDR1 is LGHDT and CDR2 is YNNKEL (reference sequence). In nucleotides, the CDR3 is TGTGCCAGCAGCCAAGATCGCGGGACGATCTATGGCTACACCTTC. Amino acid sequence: CASSQDRGTIYGYTF.

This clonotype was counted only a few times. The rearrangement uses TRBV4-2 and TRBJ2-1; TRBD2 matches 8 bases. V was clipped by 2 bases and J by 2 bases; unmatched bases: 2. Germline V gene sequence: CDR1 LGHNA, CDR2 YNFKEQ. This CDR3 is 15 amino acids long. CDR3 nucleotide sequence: TGTGCCAGCAGCCAAACGGGAGGGCCCTACAATGAGCAGTTCTTC. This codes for CASSQTGGPYNEQFF.

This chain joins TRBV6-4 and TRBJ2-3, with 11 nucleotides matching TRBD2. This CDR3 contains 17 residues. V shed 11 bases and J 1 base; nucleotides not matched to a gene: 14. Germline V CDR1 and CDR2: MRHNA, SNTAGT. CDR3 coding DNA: TGTGCCTCCGCGCGGCTAGCGGGGGGAGCTGGCACAGATACGCAGTATTTT. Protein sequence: CASARLAGGAGTDTQYF.

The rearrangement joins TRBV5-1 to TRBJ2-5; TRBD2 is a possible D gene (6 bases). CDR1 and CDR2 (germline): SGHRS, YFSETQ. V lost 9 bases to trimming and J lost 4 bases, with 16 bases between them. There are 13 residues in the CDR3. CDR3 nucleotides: TGCGCCACCGCCGGGGGACTCAGAGAGACCCAGTACTTC. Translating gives CATAGGLRETQYF.

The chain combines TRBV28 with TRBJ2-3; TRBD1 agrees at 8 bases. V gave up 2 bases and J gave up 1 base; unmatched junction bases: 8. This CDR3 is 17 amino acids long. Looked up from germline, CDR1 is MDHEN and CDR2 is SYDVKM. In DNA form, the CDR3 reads TGTGCCAGCAGTTTACCCGGACAGGGTGCGGGCACAGATACGCAGTATTTT. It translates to CASSLPGQGAGTDTQYF.

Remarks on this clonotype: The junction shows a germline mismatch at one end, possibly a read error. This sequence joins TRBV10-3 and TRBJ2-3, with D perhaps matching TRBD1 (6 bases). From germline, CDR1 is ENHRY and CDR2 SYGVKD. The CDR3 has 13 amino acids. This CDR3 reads CAISAGGTVTQYF. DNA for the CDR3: TGTGCCATCAGCGCTGGGGGCACAGTTACGCAGTATTTT.

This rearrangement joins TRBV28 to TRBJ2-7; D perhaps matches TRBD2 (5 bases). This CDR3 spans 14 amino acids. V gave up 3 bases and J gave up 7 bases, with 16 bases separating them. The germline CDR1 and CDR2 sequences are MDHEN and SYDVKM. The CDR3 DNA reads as TGTGCCAGCAGTTTCGCCGTACGAGGGTGGGAGCAGTACTTC. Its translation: CASSFAVRGWEQYF. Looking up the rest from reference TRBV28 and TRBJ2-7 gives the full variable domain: DVKVTQSSRYLVKRTGEKVFLECVQDMDHENMFWYRQDPGLGLRLIYFSYDVKMKEKGDIPEGYSVSREKKERFSLILESASTNQTSMYLCASSFAVRGWEQYFGPGTRLTVT.

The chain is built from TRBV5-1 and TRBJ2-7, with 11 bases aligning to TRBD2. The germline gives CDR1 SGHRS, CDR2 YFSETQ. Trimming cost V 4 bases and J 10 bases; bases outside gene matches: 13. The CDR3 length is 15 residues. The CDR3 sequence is CASSPAGLAEGSQYF. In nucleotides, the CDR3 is TGCGCCAGCAGCCCGGCGGGACTAGCGGAAGGGTCCCAGTACTTC.

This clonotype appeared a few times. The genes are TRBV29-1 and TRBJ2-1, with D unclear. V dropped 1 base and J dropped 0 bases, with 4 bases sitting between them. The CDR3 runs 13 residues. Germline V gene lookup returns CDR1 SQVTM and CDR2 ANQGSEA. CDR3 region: CSVEGHSYNEQFF. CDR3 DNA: TGCAGCGTTGAAGGACACTCCTACAATGAGCAGTTCTTC.

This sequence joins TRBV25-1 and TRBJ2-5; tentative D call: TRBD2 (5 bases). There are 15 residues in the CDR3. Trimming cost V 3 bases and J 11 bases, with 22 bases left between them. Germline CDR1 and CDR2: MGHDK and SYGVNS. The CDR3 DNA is TGTGCCAGCAGTGACTCTAGCCTTCCCTACAATGAGCAGTACTTC. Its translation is CASSDSSLPYNEQYF.